Listed here are 2 T cell receptor beta chains from one sample, sequenced in a study of blood T cell repertoires in COVID-19. TCRdb's table, derived via immunoSEQ multiplex PCR, lists solely in-frame clones and lacks some. The sample records roughly 200,000 clones, 75% to 80% being singletons. Sequenced input: peripheral blood. These receptors were taken from a woman in her 50s with active or convalescent COVID-19.

The rearrangement uses TRBV7-3 and TRBJ2-3; 10 positions match TRBD2. V was clipped by 3 bases and J by 0 bases; unmatched bases: 6. Germline V gene sequence: CDR1 SGHTA, CDR2 FQGTGA. The CDR3 extends over 17 amino acids. The CDR3 nucleotides are TGTGCCAGCAGCTTGGCCCGGACTAGCGGTAGCACAGATACGCAGTATTTT. Its protein product is CASSLARTSGSTDTQYF.

The V gene is TRBV2, the J gene TRBJ2-6, with 8 positions matching TRBD1. The CDR3 consists of 17 residues. CDR1 and CDR2 from the germline V gene are SNHLY and FYNNEI. The ends lost 8 bases at V and 2 bases at J; junction bases unmatched: 11. CDR3 DNA sequence: TGTGCCAGCCAGACCGGACAGGGATTGCCTGGGGCCAACGTCCTGACTTTC. It is translated as CASQTGQGLPGANVLTF.